The 24 T cell receptor beta chains below come from one sample, sequenced in a study of identical twins. TCRdb re-analysed the 5' RACE reads in MiXCR, keeping a single row per CDR3 protein. Altogether approximately 210,000 distinct CDR3 sequences are present, approximately 7.1% being singletons, with the ten largest covering approximately 15%. The same specimen was also included in a second study, on T cells expressing NK-cell markers.

The specimen sequenced was CD8+ T cells sorted from blood. These receptors were collected from a woman younger than 30 in good health.

This clonotype was seen a handful of times. V gene TRBV12-3 or TRBV12-4 combines with J gene TRBJ2-6; D is possibly TRBD1 or TRBD2 (5 bases each). The CDR3 length is 18 residues. V was trimmed by 5 bases and J by 0 bases, leaving 17 bases between them. The DNA of the CDR3 is TGTGCCAGCAGTCCGGGGCCCCAAATTTACTCTGGGGCCAACGTCCTGACTTTC. Amino acid sequence: CASSPGPQIYSGANVLTF.

This clonotype was counted ten times or more. The chain carries TRBV7-9 and TRBJ2-1; tentative D call: TRBD2 (5 bases). V was clipped by 5 bases and J by 4 bases, with 18 bases between them. The CDR3 consists of 16 residues. CDR1 SEHNR and CDR2 FQNEAQ come from the germline V gene (reference sequence). CDR3 in amino acids: CASSATSGRRYNEQFF. CDR3 DNA sequence: TGTGCCAGCAGCGCGACCAGCGGAAGGAGGTACAATGAGCAGTTCTTC.

This chain joins TRBV29-1 and TRBJ1-1, with D perhaps matching TRBD1 (5 bases). The V end lost 4 bases, the J end lost 3 bases, and 18 bases lay between the germline ends. Germline CDR1 is SQVTM and CDR2 is ANQGSEA. The CDR3 loop spans 15 amino acids. The CDR3 spells CSVGSQGGLDTEAFF. The CDR3 coding sequence is TGCAGCGTTGGGAGCCAGGGTGGTTTAGACACTGAAGCTTTCTTT.

Remarks on this clonotype: A read error may explain this, as a much larger clone is one base away. Here the CDR3 DNA reads TGTGCCAGCAGCTTAGTTCTAGCGGGCCGTTCCAACGAGCAGTACTTC. Encoded protein: CASSLVLAGRSNEQYF. This chain joins TRBV7-2 and TRBJ2-7; TRBD2 agrees at 8 bases. Per germline, CDR1 SGHTA and CDR2 FQGNSA. This CDR3 is built from 16 residues. The junction had 10 bases not matched to a gene; V was cut back by 1 base and J by 5 bases. Drawing the rest from reference TRBV7-2 and TRBJ2-7, the complete variable domain is GAGVSQSPSNKVTEKGKDVELRCDPISGHTALYWYRQSLGQGLEFLIYFQGNSAPDKSGLPSDRFSAERTGGSVSTLTIQRTQQEDSAVYLCASSLVLAGRSNEQYFGPGTRLTVT.

This clonotype was found many times. The chain carries TRBV20-1 and TRBJ2-3; no firm D call. CDR3 length: 16 residues. V was clipped by 2 bases and J by 3 bases, with 18 bases between them. CDR1 is DFQATT, CDR2 SNEGSKA, per germline (reference sequence). CDR3 nucleotides: TGCAGTGCTAGATCGGTCGCGGAAGGGCTGACAGATACGCAGTATTTT. Amino acid sequence: CSARSVAEGLTDTQYF.

The J gene is TRBJ2-7, the V gene TRBV9; either TRBD1 or TRBD2 may supply D (5 bases each). The CDR3 loop spans 15 amino acids. Germline CDR1 SGDLS, CDR2 YYNGEE. V was pared by 0 bases and J by 3 bases, with 13 bases between. The CDR3 DNA follows: TGTGCCAGCAGCGTAGGGGACGGATCTTACTACGAGCAGTACTTC. This codes for CASSVGDGSYYEQYF.

This clonotype showed up many times. This rearrangement joins TRBV7-2 to TRBJ2-1; 10 bases line up with TRBD2. Germline loops: CDR1 SGHTA, CDR2 FQGNSA. The length of the CDR3 is 15 residues. V lost 2 bases, J lost 9 bases, and 7 bases stayed unmatched. The CDR3 reads CASSLWVAGGGEQFF. The DNA of the CDR3 is TGTGCCAGCAGCTTATGGGTAGCGGGGGGCGGTGAGCAGTTCTTC.

J is TRBJ2-1 and V is TRBV6-5, with D uncertain. The CDR3 sequence is 12 residues long. CDR1 and CDR2 (germline): MNHEY, SVGAGI. Trimming took off 0 bases at V and 15 bases at J, with 12 bases between the two ends. The CDR3 DNA sequence: TGTGCCAGCAGTTACTCGGACCTAGTGCTGTTCTTC. As protein: CASSYSDLVLFF.

The CDR3 reads CAISDNDRTISQETQYF. In DNA, the CDR3 is TGTGCCATCAGTGACAATGATAGGACTATCTCCCAAGAGACCCAGTACTTC. The chain carries TRBV10-3 and TRBJ2-5, with D perhaps matching TRBD2 (6 bases). The CDR3 is 17 residues long. Trimming stripped 3 bases from V and 1 base from J, with 18 bases between. Germline-derived CDR1 and CDR2 are ENHRY and SYGVKD.

This clonotype appeared many times. The CDR3 reads CASSAPLDTQYF. The CDR3 DNA sequence: TGTGCCAGCAGCGCCCCCCTGGATACGCAGTATTTT. The chain has TRBV7-8 and TRBJ2-3; D not resolved. Germline CDR1 SGHVS, CDR2 FQNEAQ. V shed 5 bases and J shed 6 bases, with 9 bases lying between them. This CDR3 spans 12 amino acids.

This clonotype came up many times. This chain joins TRBV29-1 and TRBJ2-1; 11 positions agree with TRBD2. There are 15 residues in the CDR3. CDR1 SQVTM and CDR2 ANQGSEA come from the germline V gene. V shed 5 bases and J 7 bases; nucleotides not matched to a gene: 10. Here the CDR3 DNA reads TGCAGCGTTCCTCCTCCTAGCGGGAGGAGAAATGAGCAGTTCTTC. Protein product: CSVPPPSGRRNEQFF.

Ten or more counts support this clonotype. The V and J genes are TRBV3-1 and TRBJ2-3; D ambiguous. This CDR3 has 15 amino acids. Germline V gene sequence: CDR1 LGHDT, CDR2 YNNKEL (reference sequence). Trimming removed 1 base from V and 2 bases from J, with 10 bases in between. The CDR3 protein is CASSQVPPYTDTQYF. DNA of the CDR3: TGTGCCAGCAGCCAAGTTCCCCCCTACACAGATACGCAGTATTTT.

This clonotype was recorded many times. The chain has TRBV5-6 and TRBJ2-1; 16 bases are a match to TRBD2. Germline V gene data show CDR1 as SGHDT and CDR2 as YYEEEE. The CDR3 covers 16 residues. Unmatched junction bases numbered 5, after V lost 3 bases and J lost 8 bases. CDR3 coding DNA: TGTGCCAGCAGCTCAGGGACTAGCGGGAGGGTGTATGAGCAGTTCTTC. Amino acid sequence: CASSSGTSGRVYEQFF.

In this sample, this clonotype turned up a few times. CDR3 in amino acids: CASREGGVLADTQYF. Written as DNA, the CDR3 is TGTGCCAGCAGGGAAGGGGGGGTCCTCGCGGATACGCAGTATTTT. The chain couples TRBV27 to TRBJ2-3, with D possibly TRBD2 on 7 matching bases. CDR1 MNHEY and CDR2 SMNVEV come from the germline V gene (reference sequence). The CDR3 spans 15 residues. The ends were cut back, 6 bases at V and 6 bases at J, with 19 bases in the middle.

Many counts were recorded for this clonotype. The chain joins TRBV12-3 or TRBV12-4 to TRBJ1-2; D gene uncertain. With 4 bases removed from V and 8 bases from J, the gap between germline ends came to 17 bases. The CDR3 covers 14 residues. CDR3 sequence reads: CASSSPGYATGYTF. Written as DNA, the CDR3 is TGTGCCAGCAGTTCTCCCGGGTATGCGACCGGCTACACCTTC.

This clonotype came up many times. This chain joins TRBV7-8 and TRBJ2-7; a weak D match, TRBD1 (6 bases). This CDR3 comprises 15 residues. Germline-derived CDR1 and CDR2 are SGHVS and FQNEAQ. V lost 0 bases, J lost 0 bases, and 9 bases lay in between. CDR3 DNA sequence: TGTGCCAGCAGCTTAGCCCAGGGGCCCTCCTACGAGCAGTACTTC. Its translation is CASSLAQGPSYEQYF.

Judged by abundance, this clonotype is medium-sized. The chain is built from TRBV20-1 and TRBJ2-7; D is ambiguous. The CDR3 length is 12 residues. V was cut by 0 bases and J by 4 bases, with 7 bases left in between. Germline loops: CDR1 DFQATT, CDR2 SNEGSKA (reference sequence). CDR3 DNA sequence: TGCAGTGCTAGAGAAGGAGAGTACGAGCAGTACTTC. Translation gives CSAREGEYEQYF.

The V and J genes are TRBV21-1 and TRBJ1-2; TRBD1, the D gene given by the table, was not confirmed from the DNA. TRBV21-1 is shown as a pseudogene. The CDR3 covers 14 residues. CDR3 sequence: CASSKAQGTVGYTF. The CDR3, as DNA: TGTGCCAGCAGCAAGGCTCAGGGTACCGTCGGCTACACCTTC.

The rearrangement links TRBV20-1 to TRBJ2-2; D ambiguous. Germline V gene sequence: CDR1 DFQATT, CDR2 SNEGSKA (reference sequence). V shed 1 base and J shed 0 bases, with 3 bases lying between them. This CDR3 has 13 amino acids. Here the CDR3 DNA reads TGCAGTGCTAGAGTGACGAACACCGGGGAGCTGTTTTTT. As protein: CSARVTNTGELFF.

This clonotype came up a few times. This chain links TRBV19 with TRBJ2-7; 10 positions match TRBD1. The CDR3 has 15 amino acids. Per germline, CDR1 LNHDA and CDR2 SQIVND (reference sequence). J gave up 0 bases and V 3 bases, and 2 bases lay outside the gene matches. The chain's CDR3 is CASSIGQGVSYEQYF. Here the CDR3 DNA reads TGTGCCAGTAGTATCGGACAGGGGGTCTCCTACGAGCAGTACTTC.

This clonotype was seen a handful of times. The genes are TRBV7-9 and TRBJ2-7, with D perhaps being TRBD1 or TRBD2 (6 bases each). Germline V lookup: CDR1 SEHNR, CDR2 FQNEAQ (reference sequence). Trimming shortened V by 5 bases and J by 5 bases, and 16 bases separated the two germline ends. This CDR3 comprises 14 residues. Here the CDR3 DNA reads TGTGCCAGCAGCCTCGGGGGCAGTCGGGACGAGCAGTACTTC. Translation gives CASSLGGSRDEQYF.

In its sample, this clonotype was seen a few times. The J gene is TRBJ2-1, the V gene TRBV27; no clear D gene. The germline V gene encodes CDR1 MNHEY and CDR2 SMNVEV (reference sequence). The CDR3 runs 14 residues. Between the trimmed V and J ends, which lost 5 bases and 6 bases, there was a span of 14 bases. CDR3: CASSLFTGINEQFF. In DNA form, the CDR3 reads TGTGCCAGCAGTCTATTCACCGGTATCAATGAGCAGTTCTTC.

This clonotype was found many times. This rearrangement joins TRBV15 to TRBJ2-1; 8 positions agree with TRBD2. CDR3 length: 16 residues. With 0 bases clipped from V and 7 bases from J, the junction kept 8 bases outside the gene matches. Germline V gives CDR1 LNHNV, CDR2 YYDKDF (reference sequence). CDR3 bases: TGTGCCACCAGCAGAGATCGGACTAGCCCAGGGAATGAGCAGTTCTTC. This translates into CATSRDRTSPGNEQFF.

V usage is TRBV19 and J usage is TRBJ2-7; no firm D call. The CDR3 extends over 13 amino acids. Germline values: CDR1 LNHDA, CDR2 SQIVND (reference sequence). Trimming pared 5 bases from V and 2 bases from J, leaving 10 bases between. The CDR3 DNA reads as TGTGCCAGTAGTCGCCCTACAGCCTACGAGCAGTACTTC. It specifies CASSRPTAYEQYF.